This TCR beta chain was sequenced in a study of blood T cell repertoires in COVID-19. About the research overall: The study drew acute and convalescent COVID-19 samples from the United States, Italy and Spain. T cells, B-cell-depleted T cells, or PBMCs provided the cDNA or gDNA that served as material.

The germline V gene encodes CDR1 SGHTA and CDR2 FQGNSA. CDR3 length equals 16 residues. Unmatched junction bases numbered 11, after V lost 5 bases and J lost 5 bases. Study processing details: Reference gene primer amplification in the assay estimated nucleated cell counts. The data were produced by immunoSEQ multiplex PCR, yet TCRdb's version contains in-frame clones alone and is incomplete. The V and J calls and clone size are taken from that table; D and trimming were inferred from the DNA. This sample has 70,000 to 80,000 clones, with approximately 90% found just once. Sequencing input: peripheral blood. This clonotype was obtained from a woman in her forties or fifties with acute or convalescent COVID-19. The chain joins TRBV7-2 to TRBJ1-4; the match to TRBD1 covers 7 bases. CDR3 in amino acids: CASSPTAGTVNEKLFF. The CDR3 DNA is TGTGCCAGCAGCCCAACTGCCGGGACAGTGAATGAAAAACTGTTTTTT. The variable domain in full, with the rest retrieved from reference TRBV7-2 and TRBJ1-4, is GAGVSQSPSNKVTEKGKDVELRCDPISGHTALYWYRQSLGQGLEFLIYFQGNSAPDKSGLPSDRFSAERTGGSVSTLTIQRTQQEDSAVYLCASSPTAGTVNEKLFFGSGTQLSVL.